This T cell receptor (beta chain) was profiled in a study of shared clonotypes between healthy human individuals. CDR1 and CDR2 from the germline V gene are MNHEY and SMNVEV (reference sequence). Trimming left V 5 bases short and J 0 bases short, with 10 bases between. There are 14 residues in the CDR3. It was CD45RO-negative cells, positively selected for CCR7, that made up naive CD8 cells, with terminally differentiated effector memory CD45RA+ cells excluded. Profiling relied on immunoSEQ multiplex PCR, and the TCRdb table lists in-frame clones only, not all of them. The repertoire has around 620,000 clones, 95% of them found once; the top ten carry approximately 0.11%.

The sample comprised naive CD8+ T cells sorted from blood. V and J are TRBV27 and TRBJ1-2; D gene unclear. The sequence was collected from a woman under 40 in good health. CDR3 DNA: TGTGCCAGCAGTCATGGCGAAACTAACTATGGCTACACCTTC. Residues: CASSHGETNYGYTF.